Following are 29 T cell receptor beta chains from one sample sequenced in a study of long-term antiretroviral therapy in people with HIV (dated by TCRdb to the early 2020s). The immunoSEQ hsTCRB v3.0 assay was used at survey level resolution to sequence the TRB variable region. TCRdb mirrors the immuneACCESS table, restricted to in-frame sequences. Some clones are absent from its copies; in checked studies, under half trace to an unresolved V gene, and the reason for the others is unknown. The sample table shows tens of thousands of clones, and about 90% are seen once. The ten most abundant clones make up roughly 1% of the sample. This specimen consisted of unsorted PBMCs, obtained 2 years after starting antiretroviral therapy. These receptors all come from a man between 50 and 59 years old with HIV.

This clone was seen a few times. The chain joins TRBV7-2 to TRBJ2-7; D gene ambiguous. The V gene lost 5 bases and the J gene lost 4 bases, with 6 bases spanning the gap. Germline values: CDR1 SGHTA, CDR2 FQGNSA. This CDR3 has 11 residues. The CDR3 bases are TGTGCCAGCAGCGCACAATACGAGCAGTACTTC. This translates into CASSAQYEQYF.

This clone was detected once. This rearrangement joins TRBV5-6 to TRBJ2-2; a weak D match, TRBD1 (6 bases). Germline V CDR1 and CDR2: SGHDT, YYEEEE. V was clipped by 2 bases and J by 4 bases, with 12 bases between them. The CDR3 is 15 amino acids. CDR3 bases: TGTGCCAGCAGCTTCCCGGACAGTCGCACCGGGGAGCTGTTTTTT. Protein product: CASSFPDSRTGELFF.

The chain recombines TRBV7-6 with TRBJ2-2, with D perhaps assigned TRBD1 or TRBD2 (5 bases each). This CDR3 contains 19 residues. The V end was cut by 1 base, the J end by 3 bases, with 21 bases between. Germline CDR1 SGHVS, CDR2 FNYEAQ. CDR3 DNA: TGTGCCAGCAGCTTAGTCGACTTTGGGACCGCGGACCACACCGGGGAGCTGTTTTTT. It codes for CASSLVDFGTADHTGELFF. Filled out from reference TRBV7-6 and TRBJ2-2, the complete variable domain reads GAGVSQSPRYKVTKRGQDVALRCDPISGHVSLYWYRQALGQGPEFLTYFNYEAQQDKSGLPNDRFSAERPEGSISTLTIQRTEQRDSAMYRCASSLVDFGTADHTGELFFGEGSRLTVL.

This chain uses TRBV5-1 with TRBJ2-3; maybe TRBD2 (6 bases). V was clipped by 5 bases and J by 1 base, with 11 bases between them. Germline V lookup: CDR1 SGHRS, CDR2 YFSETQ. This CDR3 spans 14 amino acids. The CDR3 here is CASSPLAGTDTQYF. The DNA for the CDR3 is TGCGCCAGCAGTCCCTTAGCGGGCACAGATACGCAGTATTTT.

CDR3 DNA sequence: TGTGCCAGCAGCTTGATCTGGGGTGCGGCTAACTATGGCTACACCTTC. The encoded protein is CASSLIWGAANYGYTF. This chain connects TRBV7-2 to TRBJ1-2; D is uncertain. The CDR3 has 16 residues. CDR1 is SGHTA and CDR2 is FQGNSA in the germline V gene. Trimming stripped 3 bases from V and 0 bases from J, with 14 bases between. The variable domain in full, completed from reference TRBV7-2 and TRBJ1-2, reads GAGVSQSPSNKVTEKGKDVELRCDPISGHTALYWYRQSLGQGLEFLIYFQGNSAPDKSGLPSDRFSAERTGGSVSTLTIQRTQQEDSAVYLCASSLIWGAANYGYTFGSGTRLTVV.

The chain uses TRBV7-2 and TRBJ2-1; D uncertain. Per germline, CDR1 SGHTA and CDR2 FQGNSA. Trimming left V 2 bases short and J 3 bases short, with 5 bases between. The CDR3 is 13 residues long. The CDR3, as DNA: TGTGCCAGCAGCTTATACAGCTACAATGAGCAGTTCTTC. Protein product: CASSLYSYNEQFF.

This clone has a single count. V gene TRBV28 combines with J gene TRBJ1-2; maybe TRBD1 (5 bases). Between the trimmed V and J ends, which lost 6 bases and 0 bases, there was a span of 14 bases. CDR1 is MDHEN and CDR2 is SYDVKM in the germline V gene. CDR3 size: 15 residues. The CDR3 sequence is CASRPGAGANYGYTF. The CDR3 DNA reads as TGTGCCAGCAGACCGGGCGCGGGGGCTAACTATGGCTACACCTTC.

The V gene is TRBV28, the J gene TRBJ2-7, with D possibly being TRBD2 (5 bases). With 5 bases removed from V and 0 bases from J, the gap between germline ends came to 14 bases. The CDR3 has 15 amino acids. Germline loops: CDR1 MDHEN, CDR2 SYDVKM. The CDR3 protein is CASSRVAGSSYEQYF. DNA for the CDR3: TGTGCCAGCAGTCGTGTCGCGGGTAGCTCCTACGAGCAGTACTTC.

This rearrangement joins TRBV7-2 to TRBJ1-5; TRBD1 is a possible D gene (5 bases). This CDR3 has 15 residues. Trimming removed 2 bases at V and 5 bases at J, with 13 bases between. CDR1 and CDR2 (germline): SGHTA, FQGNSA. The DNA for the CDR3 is TGTGCCAGCAGCTTATTTTTGGGCAGGGATCAGCCCCAGCATTTT. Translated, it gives CASSLFLGRDQPQHF.

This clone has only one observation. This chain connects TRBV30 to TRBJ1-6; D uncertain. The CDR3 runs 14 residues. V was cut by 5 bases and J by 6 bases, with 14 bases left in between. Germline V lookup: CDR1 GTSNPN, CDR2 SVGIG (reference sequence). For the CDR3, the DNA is TGTGCCTGGGGAGGGAATTTCGGTAATTCACCCCTCCACTTT. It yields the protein CAWGGNFGNSPLHF.

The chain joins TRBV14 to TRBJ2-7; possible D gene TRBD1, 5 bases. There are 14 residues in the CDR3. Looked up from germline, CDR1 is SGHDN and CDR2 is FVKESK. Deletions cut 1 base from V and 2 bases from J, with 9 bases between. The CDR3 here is CASSQGQKTYEQYF. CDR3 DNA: TGTGCCAGCAGCCAAGGACAGAAAACCTACGAGCAGTACTTC.

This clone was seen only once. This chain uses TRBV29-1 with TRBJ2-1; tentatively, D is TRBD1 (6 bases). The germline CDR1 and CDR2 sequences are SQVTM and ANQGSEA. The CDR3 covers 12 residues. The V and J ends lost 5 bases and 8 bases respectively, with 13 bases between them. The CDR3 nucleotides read TGCAGCGTTCCACAGGGAATCCATGAGCAGTTCTTC. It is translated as CSVPQGIHEQFF.

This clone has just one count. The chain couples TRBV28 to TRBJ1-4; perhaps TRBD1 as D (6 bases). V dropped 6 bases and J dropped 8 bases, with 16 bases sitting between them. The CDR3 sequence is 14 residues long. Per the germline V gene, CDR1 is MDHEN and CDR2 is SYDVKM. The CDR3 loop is CASRSGTLLEKLFF. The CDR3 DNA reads TGTGCCAGCAGGTCCGGGACATTATTAGAAAAACTGTTTTTT.

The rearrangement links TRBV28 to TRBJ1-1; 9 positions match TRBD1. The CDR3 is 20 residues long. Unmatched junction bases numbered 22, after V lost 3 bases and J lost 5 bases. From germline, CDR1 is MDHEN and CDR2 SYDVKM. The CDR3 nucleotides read TGTGCCAGCAGTTTTCCCAGCTCTATCGGGACAGGGTCGCCGCGGACTGAAGCTTTCTTT. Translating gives CASSFPSSIGTGSPRTEAFF. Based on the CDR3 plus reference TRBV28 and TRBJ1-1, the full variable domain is DVKVTQSSRYLVKRTGEKVFLECVQDMDHENMFWYRQDPGLGLRLIYFSYDVKMKEKGDIPEGYSVSREKKERFSLILESASTNQTSMYLCASSFPSSIGTGSPRTEAFFGQGTRLTVV.

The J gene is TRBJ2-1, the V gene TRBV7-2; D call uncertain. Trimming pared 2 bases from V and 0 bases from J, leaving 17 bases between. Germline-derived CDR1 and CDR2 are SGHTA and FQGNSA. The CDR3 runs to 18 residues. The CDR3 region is CASSLFGSGRNSYNEQFF. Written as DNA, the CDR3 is TGTGCCAGCAGCTTATTCGGGTCGGGCCGTAACTCCTACAATGAGCAGTTCTTC.

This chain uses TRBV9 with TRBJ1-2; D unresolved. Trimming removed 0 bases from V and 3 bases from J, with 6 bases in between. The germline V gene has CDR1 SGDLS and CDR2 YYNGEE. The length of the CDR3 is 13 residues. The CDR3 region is CASSVGEDYGYTF. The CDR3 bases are TGTGCCAGCAGCGTAGGGGAGGACTATGGCTACACCTTC. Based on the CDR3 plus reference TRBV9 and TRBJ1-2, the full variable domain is DSGVTQTPKHLITATGQRVTLRCSPRSGDLSVYWYQQSLDQGLQFLIQYYNGEERAKGNILERFSAQQFPDLHSELNLSSLELGDSALYFCASSVGEDYGYTFGSGTRLTVV.

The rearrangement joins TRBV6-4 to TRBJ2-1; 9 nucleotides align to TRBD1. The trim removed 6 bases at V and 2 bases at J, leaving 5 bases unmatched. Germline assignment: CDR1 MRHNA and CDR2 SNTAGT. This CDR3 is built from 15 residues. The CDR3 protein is CASSRGQGTYNEQFF. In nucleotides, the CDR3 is TGTGCCAGCAGCCGGGGACAGGGCACCTACAATGAGCAGTTCTTC.

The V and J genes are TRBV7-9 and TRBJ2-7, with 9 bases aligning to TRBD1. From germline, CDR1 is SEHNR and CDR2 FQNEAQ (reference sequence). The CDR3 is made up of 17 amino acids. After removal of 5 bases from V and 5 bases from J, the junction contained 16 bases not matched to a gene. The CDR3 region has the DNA TGTGCCAGCAGCATTAGGAACCGGGACAGGGTAATCCACGAGCAGTACTTC. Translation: CASSIRNRDRVIHEQYF.

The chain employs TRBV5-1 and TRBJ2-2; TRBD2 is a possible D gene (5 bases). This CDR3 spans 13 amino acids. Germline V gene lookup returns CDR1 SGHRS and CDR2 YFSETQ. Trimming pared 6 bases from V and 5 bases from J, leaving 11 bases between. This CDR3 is CASMRAGTGELFF. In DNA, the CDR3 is TGCGCCAGCATGCGGGCCGGAACCGGGGAGCTGTTTTTT.

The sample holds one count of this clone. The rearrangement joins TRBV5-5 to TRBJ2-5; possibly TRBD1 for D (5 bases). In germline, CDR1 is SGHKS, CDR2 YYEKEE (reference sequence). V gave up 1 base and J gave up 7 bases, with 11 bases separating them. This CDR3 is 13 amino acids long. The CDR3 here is CASSLRPQGTQYF. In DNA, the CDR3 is TGTGCCAGCAGCTTGCGTCCGCAGGGGACCCAGTACTTC.

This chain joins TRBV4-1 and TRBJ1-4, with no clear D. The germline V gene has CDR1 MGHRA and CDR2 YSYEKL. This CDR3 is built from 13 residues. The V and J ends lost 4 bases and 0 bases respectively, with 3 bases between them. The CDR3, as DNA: TGCGCCAGCAGCCCACCAACTAATGAAAAACTGTTTTTT. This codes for CASSPPTNEKLFF.

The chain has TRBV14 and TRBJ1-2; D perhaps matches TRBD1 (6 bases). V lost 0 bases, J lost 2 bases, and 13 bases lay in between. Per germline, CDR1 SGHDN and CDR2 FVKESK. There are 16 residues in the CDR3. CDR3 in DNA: TGTGCCAGCAGCCAAGATCTGGAACAGGGAAACTATGGCTACACCTTC. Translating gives CASSQDLEQGNYGYTF.

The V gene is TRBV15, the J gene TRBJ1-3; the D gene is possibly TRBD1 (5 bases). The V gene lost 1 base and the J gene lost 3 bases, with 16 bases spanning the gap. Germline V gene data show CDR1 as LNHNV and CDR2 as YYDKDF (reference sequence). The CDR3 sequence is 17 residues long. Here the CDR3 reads CATSRVRAGTNGNTIYF. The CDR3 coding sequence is TGTGCCACCAGCAGAGTAAGGGCGGGGACGAATGGAAACACCATATATTTT.

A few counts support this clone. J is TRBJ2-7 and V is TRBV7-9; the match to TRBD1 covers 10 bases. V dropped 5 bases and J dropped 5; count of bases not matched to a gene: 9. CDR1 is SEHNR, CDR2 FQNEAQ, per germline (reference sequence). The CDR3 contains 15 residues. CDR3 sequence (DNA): TGTGCCAGCAGCCCACGGGACAGGGGTTCCCACGAGCAGTACTTC. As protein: CASSPRDRGSHEQYF.

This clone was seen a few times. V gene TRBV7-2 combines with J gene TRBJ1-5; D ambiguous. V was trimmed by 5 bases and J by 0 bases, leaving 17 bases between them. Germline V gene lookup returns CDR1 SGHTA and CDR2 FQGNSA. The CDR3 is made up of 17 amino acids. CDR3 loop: CASSLVGGSYSNQPQHF. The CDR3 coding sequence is TGTGCCAGCAGCCTGGTGGGCGGATCATATAGCAATCAGCCCCAGCATTTT.

CDR3 loop: CASRRHGSYNEQFF. The CDR3 DNA is TGCGCCAGCAGGCGACATGGCTCCTACAATGAGCAGTTCTTC. The chain links TRBV5-1 to TRBJ2-1; D unclear. The CDR3 covers 14 residues. From germline, CDR1 is SGHRS and CDR2 YFSETQ. V was cut by 5 bases and J by 0 bases, with 9 bases left in between.

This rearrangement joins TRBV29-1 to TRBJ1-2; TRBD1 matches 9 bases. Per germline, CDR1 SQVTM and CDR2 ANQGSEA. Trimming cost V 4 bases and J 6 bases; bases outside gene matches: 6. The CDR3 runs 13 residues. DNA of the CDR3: TGCAGCGTTGCGACGGACAGGGGCAATGGCTACACCTTC. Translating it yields CSVATDRGNGYTF.

Written as DNA, the CDR3 is TGTGCCAGCAGCTTTCATCCGGGCAGGGGGAATTCACCCCTCCACTTT. Translated: CASSFHPGRGNSPLHF. The chain recombines TRBV7-2 with TRBJ1-6; 7 positions match TRBD1. The CDR3 covers 16 residues. Germline CDR1 reads SGHTA; CDR2 reads FQGNSA. The V and J ends lost 3 bases and 7 bases, in that order; junction bases with no gene match: 9. The full variable domain, in which reference TRBV7-2 and TRBJ1-6 provide the parts outside the CDR3, is GAGVSQSPSNKVTEKGKDVELRCDPISGHTALYWYRQSLGQGLEFLIYFQGNSAPDKSGLPSDRFSAERTGGSVSTLTIQRTQQEDSAVYLCASSFHPGRGNSPLHFGNGTRLTVT.

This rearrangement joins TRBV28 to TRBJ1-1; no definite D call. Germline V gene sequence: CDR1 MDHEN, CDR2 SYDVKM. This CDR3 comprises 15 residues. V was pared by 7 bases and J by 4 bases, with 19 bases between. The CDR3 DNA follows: TGTGCCAGCATCCTGTCCGGCCAGGAGGGCACTGAAGCTTTCTTT. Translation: CASILSGQEGTEAFF.